This section outlines one T cell receptor beta chain sequence together with its context. From germline, CDR1 is MNHEY and CDR2 SVGEGT. CDR3 size: 17 residues. The J segment lost 6 bases and the V segment lost 0 bases, leaving 9 bases of the junction unmatched. These data originate in a study of blood T cell repertoires in COVID-19. Source study methods: Amplifying reference gene primers gave estimates of nucleated cell counts. Clones were sequenced by immunoSEQ multiplex PCR, and TCRdb holds only the in-frame ones, with some missing. V and J calls and clone size come straight from that table; D and trimming were deduced from the DNA. This table has almost 250,000 clones, 75% to 90% appearing once.

The TCR originated in a woman aged 25 to 45 who had recovered from COVID-19. The source material was PBMCs or T cells enriched from blood (not recorded which). The chain links TRBV6-2 or TRBV6-3 to TRBJ1-2, with 11 positions matching TRBD1. Written as DNA, the CDR3 is TGTGCCAGCAGTTACTCGGACAGGGGGCGACGGGTTGATGGCTACACCTTC. Protein product: CASSYSDRGRRVDGYTF.